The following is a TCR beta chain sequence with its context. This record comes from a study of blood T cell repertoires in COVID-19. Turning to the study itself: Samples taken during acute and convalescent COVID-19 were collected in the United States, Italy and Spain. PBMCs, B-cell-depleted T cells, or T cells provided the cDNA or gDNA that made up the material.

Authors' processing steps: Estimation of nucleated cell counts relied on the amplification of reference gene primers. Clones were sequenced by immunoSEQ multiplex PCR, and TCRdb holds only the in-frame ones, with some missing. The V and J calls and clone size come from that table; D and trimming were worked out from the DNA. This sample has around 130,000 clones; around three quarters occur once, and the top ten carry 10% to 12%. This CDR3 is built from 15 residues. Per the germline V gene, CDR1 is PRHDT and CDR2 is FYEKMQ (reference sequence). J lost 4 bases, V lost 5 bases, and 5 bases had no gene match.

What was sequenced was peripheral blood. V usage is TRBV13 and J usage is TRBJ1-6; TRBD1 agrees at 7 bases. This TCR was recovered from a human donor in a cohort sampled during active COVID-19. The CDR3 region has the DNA TGTGCCAGCAGCGCCTCGGGACAGTATAATTCACCCCTCCACTTT. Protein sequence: CASSASGQYNSPLHF.